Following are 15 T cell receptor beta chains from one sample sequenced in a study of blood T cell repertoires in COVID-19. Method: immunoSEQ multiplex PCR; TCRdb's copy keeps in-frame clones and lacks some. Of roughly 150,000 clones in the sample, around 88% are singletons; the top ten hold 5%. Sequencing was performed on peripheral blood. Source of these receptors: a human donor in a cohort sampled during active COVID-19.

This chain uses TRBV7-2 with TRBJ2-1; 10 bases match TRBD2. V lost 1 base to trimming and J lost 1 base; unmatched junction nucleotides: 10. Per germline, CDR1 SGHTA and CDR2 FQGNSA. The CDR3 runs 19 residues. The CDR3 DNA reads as TGTGCCAGCAGCTTAGTTTCCTCTAGCGGGGGAGGGTCCTACAATGAGCAGTTCTTC. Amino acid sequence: CASSLVSSSGGGSYNEQFF.

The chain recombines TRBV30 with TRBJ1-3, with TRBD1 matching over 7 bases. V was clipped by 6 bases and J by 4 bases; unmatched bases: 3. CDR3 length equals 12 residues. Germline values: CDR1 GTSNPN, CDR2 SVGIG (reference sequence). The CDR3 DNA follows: TGTGCCTGTAAGGGGGCGGGAAACACCATATATTTT. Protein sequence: CACKGAGNTIYF.

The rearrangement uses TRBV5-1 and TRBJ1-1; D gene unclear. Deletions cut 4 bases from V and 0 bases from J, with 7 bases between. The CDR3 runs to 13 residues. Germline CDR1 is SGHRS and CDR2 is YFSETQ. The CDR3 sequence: CASSPGLNTEAFF. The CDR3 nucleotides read TGCGCCAGCAGCCCGGGGTTGAACACTGAAGCTTTCTTT.

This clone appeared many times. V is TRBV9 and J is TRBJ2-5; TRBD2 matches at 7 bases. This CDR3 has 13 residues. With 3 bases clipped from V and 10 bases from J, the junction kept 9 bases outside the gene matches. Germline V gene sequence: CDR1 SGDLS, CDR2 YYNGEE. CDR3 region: CASSDGTNNGQYF. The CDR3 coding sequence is TGTGCCAGCAGCGACGGGACTAATAATGGCCAGTACTTC.

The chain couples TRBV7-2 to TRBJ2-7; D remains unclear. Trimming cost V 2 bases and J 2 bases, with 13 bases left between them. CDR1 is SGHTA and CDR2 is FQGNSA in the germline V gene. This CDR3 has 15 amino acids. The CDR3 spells CASSLRGARAYEQYF. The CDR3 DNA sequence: TGTGCCAGCAGCTTAAGAGGAGCCAGAGCCTACGAGCAGTACTTC.

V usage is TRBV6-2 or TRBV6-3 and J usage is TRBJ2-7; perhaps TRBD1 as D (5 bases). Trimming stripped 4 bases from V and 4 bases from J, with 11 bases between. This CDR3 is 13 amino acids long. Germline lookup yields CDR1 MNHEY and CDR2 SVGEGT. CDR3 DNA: TGTGCCAGCAGTTGGGGCCGGCAGTACGAGCAGTACTTC. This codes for CASSWGRQYEQYF.

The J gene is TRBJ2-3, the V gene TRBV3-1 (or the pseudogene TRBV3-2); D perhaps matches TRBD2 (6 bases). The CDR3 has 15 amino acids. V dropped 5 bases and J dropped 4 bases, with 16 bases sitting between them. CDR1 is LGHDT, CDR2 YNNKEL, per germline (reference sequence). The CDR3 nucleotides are TGTGCCAGCAGCTGGGCGGGGTCGGGGTCAGATACGCAGTATTTT. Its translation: CASSWAGSGSDTQYF.

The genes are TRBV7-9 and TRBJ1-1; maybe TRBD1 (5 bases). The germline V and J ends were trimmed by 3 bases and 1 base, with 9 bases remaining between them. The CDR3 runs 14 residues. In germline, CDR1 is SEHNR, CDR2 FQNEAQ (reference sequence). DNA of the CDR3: TGTGCCAGCAGCTTGGGGCCTGGGAACACTGAAGCTTTCTTT. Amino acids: CASSLGPGNTEAFF. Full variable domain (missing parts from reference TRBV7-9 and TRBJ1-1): DTGVSQNPRHKITKRGQNVTFRCDPISEHNRLYWYRQTLGQGPEFLTYFQNEAQLEKSRLLSDRFSAERPKGSFSTLEIQRTEQGDSAMYLCASSLGPGNTEAFFGQGTRLTVV.

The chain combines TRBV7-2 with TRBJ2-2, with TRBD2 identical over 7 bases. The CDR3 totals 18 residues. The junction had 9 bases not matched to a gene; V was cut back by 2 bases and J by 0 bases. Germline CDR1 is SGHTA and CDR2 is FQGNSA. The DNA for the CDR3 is TGTGCCAGCAGCTTACCCCGTAGCGGGCCCGCGAACACCGGGGAGCTGTTTTTT. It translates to CASSLPRSGPANTGELFF.

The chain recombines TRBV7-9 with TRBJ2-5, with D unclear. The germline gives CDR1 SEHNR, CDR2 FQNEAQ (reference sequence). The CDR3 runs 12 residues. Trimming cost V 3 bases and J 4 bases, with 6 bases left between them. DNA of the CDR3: TGTGCCAGCAGCTTTTCGAGAGAGACCCAGTACTTC. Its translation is CASSFSRETQYF.

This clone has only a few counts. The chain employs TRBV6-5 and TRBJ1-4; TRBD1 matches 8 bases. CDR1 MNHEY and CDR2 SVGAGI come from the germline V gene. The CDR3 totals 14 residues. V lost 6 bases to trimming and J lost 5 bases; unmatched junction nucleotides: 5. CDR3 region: CASSPTGDNEKLFF. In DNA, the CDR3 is TGTGCCAGCAGCCCGACAGGGGACAATGAAAAACTGTTTTTT.

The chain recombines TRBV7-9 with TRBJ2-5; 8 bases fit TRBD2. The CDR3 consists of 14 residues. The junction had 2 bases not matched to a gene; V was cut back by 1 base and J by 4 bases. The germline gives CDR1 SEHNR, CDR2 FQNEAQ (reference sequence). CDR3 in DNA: TGTGCCAGCAGCTTAGTCGGGAGGGGAGAGACCCAGTACTTC. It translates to CASSLVGRGETQYF.

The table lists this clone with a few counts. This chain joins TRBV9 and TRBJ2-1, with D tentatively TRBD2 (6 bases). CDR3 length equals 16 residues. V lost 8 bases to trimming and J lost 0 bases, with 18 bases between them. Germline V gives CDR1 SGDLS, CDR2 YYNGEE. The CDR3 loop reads CARQYLGGSSYNEQFF. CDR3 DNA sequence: TGTGCCAGACAGTACTTGGGGGGTAGCTCCTACAATGAGCAGTTCTTC.

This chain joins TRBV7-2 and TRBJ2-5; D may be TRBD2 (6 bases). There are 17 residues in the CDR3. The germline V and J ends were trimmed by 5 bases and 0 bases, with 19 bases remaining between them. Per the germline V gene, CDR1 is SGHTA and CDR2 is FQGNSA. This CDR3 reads CASSLTEPGSYQETQYF. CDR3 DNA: TGTGCCAGCAGCCTCACCGAACCCGGGAGCTACCAAGAGACCCAGTACTTC.

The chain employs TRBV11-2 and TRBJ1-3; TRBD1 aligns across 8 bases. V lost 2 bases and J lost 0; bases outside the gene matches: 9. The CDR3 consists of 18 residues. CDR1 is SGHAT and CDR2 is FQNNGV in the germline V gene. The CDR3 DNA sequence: TGTGCCAGCAGCTTAAAGCGAGGACAGGGCAACTCTGGAAACACCATATATTTT. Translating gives CASSLKRGQGNSGNTIYF.